This T cell receptor beta chain appears in the sequencing data of a study of Tregs in tolerant kidney transplant recipients. Study overall: A 3-day belatacept mixed lymphocyte reaction, sometimes plus 5-day graft donor restimulation, preceded CD4+CD25+CD127- sorting.

The V end lost 2 bases, the J end lost 1 base, and 16 bases lay between the germline ends. The CDR3 is made up of 16 amino acids. The germline CDR1 and CDR2 sequences are SGHRS and YFSETQ. TCRdb keeps only in-frame clones here, not all; method: immunoSEQ multiplex PCR. This table has about 19,000 clones, just over 65% appearing once. About this clone: Its target is unknown.

The sequencing sample was made of Tregs from blood cultured with allogeneic cells. This receptor was identified in a human donor in good health. This chain connects TRBV5-1 to TRBJ2-7; the D gene is possibly TRBD2 (6 bases). In DNA, the CDR3 is TGCGCCAGCAGCTTAGGAGGCGGGACGGGGTCCTACGAGCAGTACTTC. Translating gives CASSLGGGTGSYEQYF.